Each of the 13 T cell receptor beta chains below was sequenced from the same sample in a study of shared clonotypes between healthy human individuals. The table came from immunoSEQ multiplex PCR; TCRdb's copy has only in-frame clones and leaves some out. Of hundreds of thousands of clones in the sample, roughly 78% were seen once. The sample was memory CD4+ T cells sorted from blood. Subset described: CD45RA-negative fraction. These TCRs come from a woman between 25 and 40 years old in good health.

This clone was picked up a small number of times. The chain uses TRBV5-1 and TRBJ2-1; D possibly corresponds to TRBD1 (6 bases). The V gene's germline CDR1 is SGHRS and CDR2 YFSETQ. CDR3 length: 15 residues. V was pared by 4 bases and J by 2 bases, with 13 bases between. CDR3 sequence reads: CASSPDRPAYNEQFF. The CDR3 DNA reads TGCGCCAGCAGCCCTGACAGGCCAGCCTACAATGAGCAGTTCTTC.

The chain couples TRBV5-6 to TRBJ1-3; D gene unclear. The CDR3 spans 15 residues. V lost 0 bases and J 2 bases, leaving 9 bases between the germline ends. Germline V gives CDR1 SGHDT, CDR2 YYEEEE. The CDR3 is CASSLVGDTGNTIYF. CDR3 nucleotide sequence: TGTGCCAGCAGCTTGGTTGGTGACACTGGAAACACCATATATTTT.

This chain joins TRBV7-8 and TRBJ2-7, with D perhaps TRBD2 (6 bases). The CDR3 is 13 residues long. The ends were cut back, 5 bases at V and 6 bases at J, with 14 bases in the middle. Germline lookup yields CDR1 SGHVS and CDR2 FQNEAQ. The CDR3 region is CASSQGGSREQYF. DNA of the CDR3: TGTGCCAGCAGCCAGGGAGGTTCCCGCGAGCAGTACTTC.

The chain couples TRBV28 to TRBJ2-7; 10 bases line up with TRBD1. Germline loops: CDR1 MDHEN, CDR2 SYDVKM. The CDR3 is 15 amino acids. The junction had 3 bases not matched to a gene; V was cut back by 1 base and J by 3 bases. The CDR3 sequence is CASSLFRDRGYEQYF. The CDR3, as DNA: TGTGCCAGCAGTTTATTCCGGGACAGGGGCTACGAGCAGTACTTC.

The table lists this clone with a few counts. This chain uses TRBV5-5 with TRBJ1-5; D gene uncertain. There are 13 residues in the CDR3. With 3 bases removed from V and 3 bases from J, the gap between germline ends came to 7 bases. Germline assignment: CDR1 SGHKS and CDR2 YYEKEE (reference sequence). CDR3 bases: TGTGCCAGCAGCTCAGAAAACAATCAGCCCCAGCATTTT. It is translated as CASSSENNQPQHF.

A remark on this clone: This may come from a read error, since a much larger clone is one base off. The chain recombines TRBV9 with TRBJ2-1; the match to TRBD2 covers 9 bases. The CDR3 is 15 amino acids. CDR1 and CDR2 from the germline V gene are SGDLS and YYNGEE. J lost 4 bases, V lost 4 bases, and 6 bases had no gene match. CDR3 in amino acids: CASSLRLADYNEQFF. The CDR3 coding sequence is TGTGCCAGCAGCTTGAGACTAGCGGATTACAATGAGCAGTTCTTC.

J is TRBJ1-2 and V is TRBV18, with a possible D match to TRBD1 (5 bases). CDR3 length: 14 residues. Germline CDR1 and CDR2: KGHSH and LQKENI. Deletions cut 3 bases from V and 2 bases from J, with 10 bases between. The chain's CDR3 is CASSPEKGNYGYTF. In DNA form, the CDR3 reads TGTGCCAGCTCACCGGAAAAGGGGAACTATGGCTACACCTTC.

The CDR3: CASSERGFTDTQYF. CDR3 bases: TGTGCCAGCAGTGAGCGGGGATTCACAGATACGCAGTATTTT. The V gene is TRBV2, the J gene TRBJ2-3; tentative D call: TRBD2 (6 bases). Looked up from germline, CDR1 is SNHLY and CDR2 is FYNNEI. CDR3 length: 14 residues. V was trimmed by 3 bases and J by 2 bases, leaving 9 bases between them.

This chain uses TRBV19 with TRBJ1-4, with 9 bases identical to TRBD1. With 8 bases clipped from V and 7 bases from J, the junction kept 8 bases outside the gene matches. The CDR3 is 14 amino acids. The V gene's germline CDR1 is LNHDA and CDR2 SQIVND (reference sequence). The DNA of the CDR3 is TGTGCCAGTGGTGTACAGGGGGCGGGTGAAAAACTGTTTTTT. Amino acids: CASGVQGAGEKLFF.

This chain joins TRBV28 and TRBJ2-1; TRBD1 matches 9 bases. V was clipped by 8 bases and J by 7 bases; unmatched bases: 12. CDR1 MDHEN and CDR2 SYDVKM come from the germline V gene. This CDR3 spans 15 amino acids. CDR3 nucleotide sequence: TGTGCCAGCGGCCTCGGAGGGACAGGGATGAATGAGCAGTTCTTC. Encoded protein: CASGLGGTGMNEQFF.

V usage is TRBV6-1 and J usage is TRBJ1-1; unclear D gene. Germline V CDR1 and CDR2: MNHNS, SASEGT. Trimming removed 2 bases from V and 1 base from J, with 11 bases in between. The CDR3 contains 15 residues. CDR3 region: CASSELGAGNTEAFF. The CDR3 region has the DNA TGTGCCAGCAGTGAACTTGGAGCGGGGAACACTGAAGCTTTCTTT.

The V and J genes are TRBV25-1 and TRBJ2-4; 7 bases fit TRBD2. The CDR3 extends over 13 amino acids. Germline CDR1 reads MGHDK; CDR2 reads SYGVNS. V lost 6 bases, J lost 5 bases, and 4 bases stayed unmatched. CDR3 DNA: TGTGCCAGCAGCCCCGCGGGGGAAAACATTCAGTACTTC. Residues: CASSPAGENIQYF. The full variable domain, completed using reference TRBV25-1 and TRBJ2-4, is EADIYQTPRYLVIGTGKKITLECSQTMGHDKMYWYQQDPGMELHLIHYSYGVNSTEKGDLSSESTVSRIRTEHFPLTLESARPSHTSQYLCASSPAGENIQYFGAGTRLSVL.

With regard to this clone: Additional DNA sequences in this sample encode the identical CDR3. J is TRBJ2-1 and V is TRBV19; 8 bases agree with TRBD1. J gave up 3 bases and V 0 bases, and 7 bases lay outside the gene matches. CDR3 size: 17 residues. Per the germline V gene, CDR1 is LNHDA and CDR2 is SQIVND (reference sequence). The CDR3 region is CASSIDTGTGGYNEQFF. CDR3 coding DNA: TGTGCCAGTAGTATAGACACCGGGACAGGTGGCTACAATGAGCAGTTCTTC.